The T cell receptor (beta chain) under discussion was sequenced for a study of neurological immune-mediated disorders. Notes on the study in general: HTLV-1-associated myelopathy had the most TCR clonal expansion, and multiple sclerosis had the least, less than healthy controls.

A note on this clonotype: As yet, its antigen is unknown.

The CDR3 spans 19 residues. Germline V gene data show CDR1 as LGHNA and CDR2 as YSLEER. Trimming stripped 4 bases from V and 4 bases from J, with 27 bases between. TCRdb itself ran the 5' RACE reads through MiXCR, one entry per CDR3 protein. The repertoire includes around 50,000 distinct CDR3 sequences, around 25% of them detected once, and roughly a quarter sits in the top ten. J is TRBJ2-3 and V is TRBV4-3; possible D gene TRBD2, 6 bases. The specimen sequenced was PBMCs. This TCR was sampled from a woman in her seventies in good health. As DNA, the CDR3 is TGCGCCAGCAGCCCAAGGACTATCGGGGTGGCCATCGGGGCAGATACGCAGTATTTT. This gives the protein CASSPRTIGVAIGADTQYF.